These 20 T cell receptor beta chains were sequenced from one sample in a study of blood T cell repertoires in COVID-19. TCRdb's copy holds only in-frame clones and misses some; the assay was immunoSEQ multiplex PCR. The sample has some 160,000 clones, around four fifths seen once. Sequencing input: PBMCs or T cells enriched from blood (not recorded which). The receptors shown here come from a woman in her 40s who had recovered from COVID-19.

The V gene is TRBV9, the J gene TRBJ2-1; D perhaps matches TRBD2 (6 bases). The ends were cut back, 0 bases at V and 2 bases at J, with 12 bases in the middle. Germline V gives CDR1 SGDLS, CDR2 YYNGEE. The CDR3 consists of 16 residues. The CDR3 nucleotides are TGTGCCAGCAGCGTAGTTGGGGGGACCCCCTACAATGAGCAGTTCTTC. Translating it yields CASSVVGGTPYNEQFF.

This clone was seen only once. This chain connects TRBV7-9 to TRBJ2-4; 7 positions agree with TRBD1. Germline CDR1 reads SEHNR; CDR2 reads FQNEAQ (reference sequence). This CDR3 comprises 16 residues. V lost 5 bases, J lost 0 bases, and 7 bases stayed unmatched. The CDR3 nucleotides read TGTGCCAGCAGCCCGGACAGGAGTATAGCCAAAAACATTCAGTACTTC. It is translated as CASSPDRSIAKNIQYF.

The chain is built from TRBV7-9 and TRBJ1-2; D uncertain. This CDR3 is 16 amino acids long. CDR1 SEHNR and CDR2 FQNEAQ come from the germline V gene (reference sequence). Deletions cut 5 bases from V and 4 bases from J, with 20 bases between. The CDR3 sequence: CASSQDLDGVRYGYTF. The CDR3 nucleotides read TGTGCCAGCAGCCAAGATCTCGACGGAGTGCGCTATGGCTACACCTTC.

The chain carries TRBV27 and TRBJ1-1; a possible D gene is TRBD1 (5 bases). This CDR3 has 13 amino acids. Germline values: CDR1 MNHEY, CDR2 SMNVEV (reference sequence). V was pared by 3 bases and J by 8 bases, with 13 bases between. The CDR3 protein is CASSFGGLEEAFF. The CDR3 nucleotides are TGTGCCAGCAGTTTCGGGGGACTCGAGGAAGCTTTCTTT.

The chain has TRBV5-6 and TRBJ2-2; D not certain. CDR1 is SGHDT, CDR2 YYEEEE, per germline. V dropped 2 bases and J dropped 1 base, with 3 bases sitting between them. This CDR3 spans 13 amino acids. The CDR3: CASSFRNTGELFF. The CDR3 DNA is TGTGCCAGCAGCTTCCGGAACACCGGGGAGCTGTTTTTT.

The chain employs TRBV6-6 and TRBJ1-5; D uncertain. Germline V lookup: CDR1 MNHNY, CDR2 SVGAGI (reference sequence). Trimming pared 7 bases from V and 3 bases from J, leaving 16 bases between. CDR3 size: 15 residues. CDR3 DNA sequence: TGTGCCAGCACCCGACATGCTGGTTTCAATCAGCCCCAGCATTTT. This translates into CASTRHAGFNQPQHF.

The chain employs TRBV5-1 and TRBJ2-7, with D possibly being TRBD2 (6 bases). Germline values: CDR1 SGHRS, CDR2 YFSETQ. With 0 bases removed from V and 0 bases from J, the gap between germline ends came to 10 bases. The CDR3 extends over 15 amino acids. The CDR3 loop is CASSLDPGSSYEQYF. The CDR3 coding sequence is TGCGCCAGCAGCTTGGATCCCGGGAGCTCCTACGAGCAGTACTTC.

The rearrangement uses TRBV15 and TRBJ2-3; D remains unclear. The CDR3 is 14 amino acids. Germline V gene data show CDR1 as LNHNV and CDR2 as YYDKDF (reference sequence). V lost 1 base and J 2 bases, leaving 7 bases between the germline ends. The CDR3 is CATSRGDTTDTQYF. In DNA, the CDR3 is TGTGCCACCAGCAGAGGTGACACCACAGATACGCAGTATTTT.

The chain uses TRBV2 and TRBJ2-1; 8 nucleotides line up with TRBD2. The CDR3 spans 15 residues. The V gene end was trimmed by 6 bases and the J gene end by 2 bases; junction bases not matched to a gene: 6. Germline CDR1 reads SNHLY; CDR2 reads FYNNEI. CDR3 DNA: TGTGCCAGCAGATCGACTAGCGAGGCCTACAATGAGCAGTTCTTC. Amino acids: CASRSTSEAYNEQFF.

V is TRBV7-6 and J is TRBJ2-3, with 9 bases identical to TRBD2. Germline V gives CDR1 SGHVS, CDR2 FNYEAQ. Trimming removed 5 bases from V and 2 bases from J; junction bases left unmatched: 8. The CDR3 spans 16 residues. The CDR3 DNA sequence: TGTGCCAGCAGCCGCGGGCTAGCGGGGAACACAGATACGCAGTATTTT. It yields the protein CASSRGLAGNTDTQYF.

This chain connects TRBV2 to TRBJ2-1, with D unclear. V lost 7 bases and J 2 bases, leaving 12 bases between the germline ends. Germline CDR1 is SNHLY and CDR2 is FYNNEI. This CDR3 has 14 amino acids. CDR3 amino acids: CASMALGTYNEQFF. In DNA, the CDR3 is TGTGCCAGCATGGCCCTAGGAACCTACAATGAGCAGTTCTTC. Based on the CDR3 plus reference TRBV2 and TRBJ2-1, the full variable domain is EPEVTQTPSHQVTQMGQEVILRCVPISNHLYFYWYRQILGQKVEFLVSFYNNEISEKSEIFDDQFSVERPDGSNFTLKIRSTKLEDSAMYFCASMALGTYNEQFFGPGTRLTVL.

The rearrangement joins TRBV7-2 to TRBJ2-7, with D hard to call. CDR3 length equals 15 residues. Germline assignment: CDR1 SGHTA and CDR2 FQGNSA. V lost 2 bases, J lost 0 bases, and 11 bases lay in between. Here the CDR3 DNA reads TGTGCCAGCAGCTTAATCTCAGTCAGCTCCTACGAGCAGTACTTC. It specifies CASSLISVSSYEQYF.

This chain links TRBV30 with TRBJ1-6; 9 bases match TRBD1. Germline V gives CDR1 GTSNPN, CDR2 SVGIG (reference sequence). The CDR3 contains 14 residues. J gave up 7 bases and V 5 bases, and 6 bases lay outside the gene matches. The CDR3 region is CAWAGTGKNSPLHF. In DNA form, the CDR3 reads TGTGCCTGGGCCGGGACAGGGAAAAATTCACCCCTCCACTTT.

This clone was seen a single time. The V gene is TRBV29-1, the J gene TRBJ1-2, with a weak D call TRBD1 (5 bases). CDR1 SQVTM and CDR2 ANQGSEA come from the germline V gene. V lost 3 bases and J 5 bases, leaving 16 bases between the germline ends. CDR3 length: 14 amino acids. DNA of the CDR3: TGCAGCGTTGACTGGGGCTCTAGGATATATGGCTACACCTTC. Protein sequence: CSVDWGSRIYGYTF.

This clone was observed once. The chain uses TRBV5-1 and TRBJ1-6; the D gene is possibly TRBD1 (5 bases). The CDR3 length is 14 residues. Germline CDR1 and CDR2: SGHRS and YFSETQ. V lost 0 bases to trimming and J lost 8 bases, with 9 bases between them. DNA of the CDR3: TGCGCCAGCAGCTTGGTAGGGGCCGATTCACCCCTCCACTTT. Its protein is CASSLVGADSPLHF.

V and J are TRBV19 and TRBJ2-7; a weak D match, TRBD1 (6 bases). V gave up 5 bases and J gave up 7 bases, with 15 bases separating them. CDR3 length: 13 residues. Germline CDR1 is LNHDA and CDR2 is SQIVND (reference sequence). The CDR3 loop reads CASSPSDRSEQYF. The CDR3 DNA sequence: TGTGCCAGTAGTCCGTCCGACAGGAGTGAGCAGTACTTC.

The chain has TRBV18 and TRBJ1-3, with 10 nucleotides matching TRBD1. The CDR3 has 18 amino acids. Germline trimming cut 3 bases from V and 0 bases from J; bases unmatched to any gene: 8. Germline assignment: CDR1 KGHSH and CDR2 LQKENI. The CDR3 spells CASSPLPGQGSSGNTIYF. CDR3 sequence (DNA): TGTGCCAGCTCACCGTTACCGGGACAGGGGAGCTCTGGAAACACCATATATTTT. Based on the CDR3 plus reference TRBV18 and TRBJ1-3, the full variable domain is NAGVMQNPRHLVRRRGQEARLRCSPMKGHSHVYWYRQLPEEGLKFMVYLQKENIIDESGMPKERFSAEFPKEGPSILRIQQVVRGDSAAYFCASSPLPGQGSSGNTIYFGEGSWLTVV.

The chain combines TRBV5-6 with TRBJ1-5; D is ambiguous. CDR3 length: 13 amino acids. CDR1 is SGHDT, CDR2 YYEEEE, per germline. V lost 0 bases and J lost 5, with 6 bases in between. CDR3 bases: TGTGCCAGCAGCTTGGAGCCGGATCAGCCCCAGCATTTT. As protein: CASSLEPDQPQHF.

The chain links TRBV29-1 to TRBJ2-7; TRBD2 aligns across 10 bases. Germline assignment: CDR1 SQVTM and CDR2 ANQGSEA. CDR3 length: 13 amino acids. After removal of 4 bases from V and 6 bases from J, the junction contained 6 bases not matched to a gene. CDR3 amino acids: CSVVLAGVGEQYF. The CDR3 DNA follows: TGCAGCGTTGTCCTAGCGGGAGTGGGCGAGCAGTACTTC.

There are many counts of this clone. V and J are TRBV11-2 and TRBJ2-7, with D perhaps TRBD1 (5 bases). The V end lost 0 bases, the J end lost 3 bases, and 9 bases lay between the germline ends. Germline loops: CDR1 SGHAT, CDR2 FQNNGV. The CDR3 runs 14 residues. DNA of the CDR3: TGTGCCAGCAGCTTAGATCTCAGGGTCTACGAGCAGTACTTC. Translation gives CASSLDLRVYEQYF.